This T cell receptor (beta chain) was sequenced in a study of Ad26.COV2.S vaccination and SARS-CoV-2 variants. Study-level information: Sample donor was a member of the COV1001 Ad26.COV2.S trial arm.

Assay: immunoSEQ multiplex PCR; the TCRdb copy retains only in-frame clones and omits some. The sample records approximately 480,000 clones, approximately 88% being singletons. Regarding treatment: about 20 received Ad26.COV2.S at low or high dose, single or two shots; roughly 5 received placebo; per-sample allocation not given. Collection of the samples took place on day 63 after the first injection of vaccine or placebo. Study findings and constraints: Ad26.COV2.S recipients had broader spike-specific TCRs (P = 0.0014).

Looked up from germline, CDR1 is LNHNV and CDR2 is YYDKDF (reference sequence). V dropped 1 base and J dropped 7 bases, with 23 bases sitting between them. This CDR3 is built from 18 residues. Of note for this clone: The antigen is undetermined.

V usage is TRBV15 and J usage is TRBJ2-1; D is possibly TRBD2 (6 bases). The material was peripheral blood, obtained in a trial of Ad26.COV2.S vaccine versus placebo. This clonotype was obtained from a person aged 18-60 years who received the Ad26.COV2.S COVID-19 vaccine or a placebo. The CDR3 region is CATSRALGAGAGSNEQFF. In nucleotides, the CDR3 is TGTGCCACCAGCAGAGCCCTCGGGGCTGGAGCGGGTTCTAATGAGCAGTTCTTC.